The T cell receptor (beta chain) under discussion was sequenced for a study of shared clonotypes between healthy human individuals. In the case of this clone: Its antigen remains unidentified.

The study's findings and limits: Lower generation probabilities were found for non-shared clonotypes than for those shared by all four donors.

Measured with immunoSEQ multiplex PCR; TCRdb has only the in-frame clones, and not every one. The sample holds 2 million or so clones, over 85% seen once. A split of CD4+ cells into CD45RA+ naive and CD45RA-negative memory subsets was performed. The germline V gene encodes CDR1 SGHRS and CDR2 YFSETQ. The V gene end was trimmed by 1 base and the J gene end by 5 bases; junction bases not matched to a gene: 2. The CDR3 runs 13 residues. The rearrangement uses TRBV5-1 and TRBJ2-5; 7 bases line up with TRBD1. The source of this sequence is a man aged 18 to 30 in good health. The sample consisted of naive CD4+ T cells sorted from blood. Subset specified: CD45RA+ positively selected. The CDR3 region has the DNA TGCGCCAGCAGCTTGATGGACAGGGAGACCCAGTACTTC. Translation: CASSLMDRETQYF.